Listed here are 24 T cell receptor beta chains from one sample, sequenced in a study of blood T cell repertoires in COVID-19. Some clones are missing from TCRdb's copy, which holds only in-frame ones; the method was immunoSEQ multiplex PCR. Of roughly 200,000 clones listed, roughly 84% are singletons. Sequences were obtained from peripheral blood. The receptors originated from a woman between 35 and 50 years old with COVID-19, enrolled during active disease.

The CDR3 bases are TGTGCTAGTGCCTGGGACAGCGATTATGGCTACACCTTC. Translated, it gives CASAWDSDYGYTF. The chain recombines TRBV12-5 with TRBJ1-2; 7 bases are a match to TRBD1. This CDR3 comprises 13 residues. Germline values: CDR1 LGHNT, CDR2 FRNRAP. The V segment lost 7 bases and the J segment 5 bases; nucleotides outside the gene matches: 7.

The chain is built from TRBV5-1 and TRBJ2-7; D may be TRBD2 (5 bases). Germline V lookup: CDR1 SGHRS, CDR2 YFSETQ. V gave up 4 bases and J gave up 4 bases, with 15 bases separating them. The CDR3 runs 14 residues. The CDR3 region is CASSPSGVGYEQYF. The DNA for the CDR3 is TGCGCCAGCAGCCCCTCCGGGGTAGGATACGAGCAGTACTTC.

V is TRBV29-1 and J is TRBJ1-4; a possible D gene is TRBD1 (5 bases). Germline assignment: CDR1 SQVTM and CDR2 ANQGSEA. The CDR3 totals 14 residues. Trimming cost V 1 base and J 8 bases, with 14 bases left between them. The CDR3 DNA reads TGCAGCGTTGAAGGATTAGGGGTGGGAGAAAAACTGTTTTTT. It codes for CSVEGLGVGEKLFF.

The CDR3 region has the DNA TGCGCCAGCAGCTTGGCTGGACTAGCGGGGGGGCTGGGCACAGATACGCAGTATTTT. Its protein is CASSLAGLAGGLGTDTQYF. The chain joins TRBV5-1 to TRBJ2-3, with 15 positions matching TRBD2. V trimming: 0 bases; J trimming: 1 base; junction bases outside the gene matches: 6. Germline V gene lookup returns CDR1 SGHRS and CDR2 YFSETQ. CDR3 size: 19 residues.

The rearrangement links TRBV14 to TRBJ1-3; D is undetermined. This CDR3 comprises 13 residues. The germline V and J ends were trimmed by 1 base and 6 bases, with 7 bases remaining between them. CDR1 and CDR2 (germline): SGHDN, FVKESK. CDR3 protein: CASSQAEANTIYF. The CDR3 DNA reads as TGTGCCAGCAGCCAAGCTGAAGCAAACACCATATATTTT.

The chain couples TRBV5-8 to TRBJ2-1; 7 nucleotides agree with TRBD2. The germline V gene encodes CDR1 SGHTS and CDR2 YDEGEE. This CDR3 is 16 amino acids long. V shed 4 bases and J 1 base; nucleotides not matched to a gene: 8. The DNA for the CDR3 is TGTGCCAGCAGCCCTCGAGCGGGACTTTCCTACAATGAGCAGTTCTTC. Amino acids: CASSPRAGLSYNEQFF.

This chain joins TRBV11-2 and TRBJ1-6, with a possible D match to TRBD1 (5 bases). Germline lookup yields CDR1 SGHAT and CDR2 FQNNGV. Trimming took off 7 bases at V and 4 bases at J, with 17 bases between the two ends. CDR3 size: 16 residues. The CDR3 reads CASTPQAGGYNSPLHF. The CDR3 DNA reads TGTGCCAGCACCCCACAGGCAGGAGGGTATAATTCACCCCTCCACTTT.

CDR3 in DNA: TGTGCCAGCAGCGTAGGGACAGGGGCGTACACCGGGGAGCTGTTTTTT. Protein: CASSVGTGAYTGELFF. The chain employs TRBV9 and TRBJ2-2; 9 bases agree with TRBD1. J lost 3 bases, V lost 0 bases, and 3 bases had no gene match. Germline V CDR1 and CDR2: SGDLS, YYNGEE. This CDR3 has 16 amino acids.

The J gene is TRBJ2-7, the V gene TRBV7-2; TRBD1 matches 8 bases. V lost 4 bases, J lost 6 bases, and 5 bases stayed unmatched. This CDR3 comprises 13 residues. Germline V gene data show CDR1 as SGHTA and CDR2 as FQGNSA. CDR3 amino acids: CASSYRTGREQYF. CDR3 nucleotide sequence: TGTGCCAGCAGCTATCGGACAGGGCGCGAGCAGTACTTC.

This chain uses TRBV3-1 (or the pseudogene TRBV3-2) with TRBJ2-3; 10 nucleotides match TRBD2. Unmatched junction bases numbered 11, after V lost 0 bases and J lost 5 bases. In germline, CDR1 is LGHDT, CDR2 YNNKEL (reference sequence). The CDR3 has 18 amino acids. CDR3 nucleotide sequence: TGTGCCAGCAGCCAAGATGGGAGCGGGAGGGCCGCGGGAGATACGCAGTATTTT. It translates to CASSQDGSGRAAGDTQYF.

Points on this clone: Other DNA sequences in this sample translate to the same CDR3. V is TRBV10-1 and J is TRBJ2-7, with 10 bases fitting TRBD2. The CDR3 covers 15 residues. Trimming took 0 bases from V and 4 from J; bases not matched to a gene: 3. CDR1 is WNHNN, CDR2 SYGVQD, per germline (reference sequence). The CDR3 reads CASSESAGGPYEQYF. In nucleotides, the CDR3 is TGCGCCAGCAGTGAGTCAGCGGGAGGGCCTTACGAGCAGTACTTC.

This chain joins TRBV28 and TRBJ1-2; 8 positions match TRBD1. CDR1 is MDHEN and CDR2 is SYDVKM in the germline V gene. The V gene end was trimmed by 2 bases and the J gene end by 7 bases; junction bases not matched to a gene: 9. This CDR3 is built from 15 residues. For the CDR3, the DNA is TGTGCCAGCAGTTTACTCCTCAGGGGGCGCGTTGGCTACACCTTC. Protein product: CASSLLLRGRVGYTF.

This clone was detected many times. The chain is built from TRBV7-6 and TRBJ2-2; tentative D call: TRBD2 (6 bases). The CDR3 loop spans 15 amino acids. Germline V CDR1 and CDR2: SGHVS, FNYEAQ. The ends were cut back, 8 bases at V and 5 bases at J, with 18 bases in the middle. CDR3 in amino acids: CASSDRGVGTGELFF. CDR3 sequence (DNA): TGTGCCAGCTCCGACCGCGGGGTGGGGACCGGGGAGCTGTTTTTT.

The chain carries TRBV7-2 and TRBJ2-1, with 14 bases aligning to TRBD2. The CDR3 contains 17 residues. CDR1 SGHTA and CDR2 FQGNSA come from the germline V gene. J was trimmed by 3 bases and V by 1 base; bases with no gene match: 2. The CDR3 spells CASSLDGTSGGYNEQFF. The CDR3 DNA sequence: TGTGCCAGCAGCTTAGACGGGACTAGCGGGGGCTACAATGAGCAGTTCTTC.

This chain joins TRBV7-2 and TRBJ2-3, with D unclear. This CDR3 region has 12 residues. Germline loops: CDR1 SGHTA, CDR2 FQGNSA. V was pared by 5 bases and J by 8 bases, with 11 bases between. CDR3 sequence: CASSPSYSTQYF. CDR3 nucleotide sequence: TGTGCCAGCAGCCCCTCGTACTCTACGCAGTATTTT.

The chain links TRBV9 to TRBJ2-5; a possible D gene is TRBD1 (5 bases). V lost 4 bases and J 4 bases, leaving 17 bases between the germline ends. The CDR3 runs to 15 residues. Germline V gene sequence: CDR1 SGDLS, CDR2 YYNGEE. CDR3 sequence (DNA): TGTGCCAGCAGCAAAACTCCCAGGGTATCAGAGACCCAGTACTTC. Its protein is CASSKTPRVSETQYF.

The gene calls are TRBV4-1 and TRBJ2-7; 8 bases are a match to TRBD2. With 0 bases clipped from V and 7 bases from J, the junction kept 17 bases outside the gene matches. CDR1 MGHRA and CDR2 YSYEKL come from the germline V gene. This CDR3 contains 18 residues. The CDR3 loop is CASSQERIFSGERGEQYF. The CDR3, as DNA: TGCGCCAGCAGCCAAGAGAGGATTTTTAGCGGGGAAAGGGGGGAGCAGTACTTC.

The V and J genes are TRBV4-1 and TRBJ1-2; 8 bases are shared with TRBD1. The CDR3 runs to 15 residues. Unmatched junction bases numbered 11, after V lost 5 bases and J lost 6 bases. Looked up from germline, CDR1 is MGHRA and CDR2 is YSYEKL. This chain's CDR3 is CASSFREAGGHGYTF. In DNA, the CDR3 is TGCGCCAGCAGCTTCCGGGAGGCAGGGGGCCATGGCTACACCTTC.

V is TRBV19 and J is TRBJ2-7, with 10 bases matching TRBD2. Per germline, CDR1 LNHDA and CDR2 SQIVND (reference sequence). CDR3 length: 17 residues. The junction had 10 bases not matched to a gene; V was cut back by 4 bases and J by 1 base. The CDR3, as DNA: TGTGCCAGTAGTACCCACGAGGGACTAGCGAGTTCCTACGAGCAGTACTTC. This sequence encodes CASSTHEGLASSYEQYF.

CDR3: CASSPITTSGANVLTF. The CDR3 DNA reads TGTGCCAGCAGCCCTATTACTACGTCTGGGGCCAACGTCCTGACTTTC. V usage is TRBV6-2 or TRBV6-3 and J usage is TRBJ2-6; unclear D gene. This CDR3 has 16 amino acids. Trimming stripped 6 bases from V and 1 base from J, with 13 bases between. Germline V gene data show CDR1 as MNHEY and CDR2 as SVGEGT.

The rearrangement links TRBV7-6 to TRBJ1-1; D gene unclear. The CDR3 has 16 residues. V was trimmed by 2 bases and J by 2 bases, leaving 15 bases between them. The V gene's germline CDR1 is SGHVS and CDR2 FNYEAQ. The chain's CDR3 is CASSLSSEGLNTEAFF. The CDR3 DNA follows: TGTGCCAGCAGCTTAAGCTCCGAGGGCTTAAACACTGAAGCTTTCTTT.

The rearrangement links TRBV28 to TRBJ2-7; 10 nucleotides line up with TRBD2. CDR1 is MDHEN and CDR2 is SYDVKM in the germline V gene. This CDR3 contains 14 residues. V dropped 3 bases and J dropped 2; count of bases not matched to a gene: 1. The CDR3 protein is CASSLGLAPYEQYF. The CDR3, as DNA: TGTGCCAGCAGTTTGGGACTAGCGCCCTACGAGCAGTACTTC.

The CDR3 loop reads CASLSGDPNEQFF. In DNA, the CDR3 is TGCGCCAGCCTCTCGGGAGATCCCAATGAGCAGTTCTTC. The V and J genes are TRBV10-2 and TRBJ2-1; TRBD2 might be the D (6 bases). The V gene's germline CDR1 is WSHSY and CDR2 SAAADI. This CDR3 is built from 13 residues. Between the trimmed V and J ends, which lost 8 bases and 6 bases, there was a span of 14 bases.

The chain employs TRBV19 and TRBJ2-5, with 15 bases that match TRBD2. This CDR3 region has 16 residues. The germline V gene encodes CDR1 LNHDA and CDR2 SQIVND (reference sequence). Unmatched junction bases numbered 7, after V lost 6 bases and J lost 5 bases. The CDR3 nucleotides read TGTGCCAGTAGCTGGACTAGCGGGGGGGCCTCGGAGACCCAGTACTTC. It translates to CASSWTSGGASETQYF.